These 22 T cell receptor beta chains were all obtained from the same sample, sequenced in a study of vaccination effects on CD4 cells after COVID-19. Method: immunoSEQ multiplex PCR; TCRdb's copy keeps in-frame clones and lacks some. The table lists fewer than 70,000 clones, 80% of them singletons, with 12% in the top ten. Expansion of antigen-specific CD4+ T cells with viral peptide pools was carried out by the ViraFEST assay before sequencing. Culture proceeded for 10 days, and CD4+ T cells were then isolated. None of the vaccinated had previously contracted SARS-CoV-2, and their nucleocapsid antibodies tested negative. Their recognized antigens are unknown. Sequenced here: CD4+ T cells from PBMCs cultured with SARS-CoV-2 spike peptides, sampled before COVID-19 vaccination. The receptors were sampled from a human donor who received a COVID-19 vaccine.

The chain is built from TRBV5-1 and TRBJ2-7; 8 bases are a match to TRBD2. The CDR3 consists of 14 residues. The V and J ends lost 1 base and 7 bases, in that order; junction bases with no gene match: 7. Germline values: CDR1 SGHRS, CDR2 YFSETQ. CDR3: CASSLRCGGWEQYV. The CDR3 coding sequence is TGCGCCAGCAGCTTGCGGTGCGGGGGGTGGGAGCAGTACGTC.

This chain links TRBV5-8 with TRBJ2-3; a possible D gene is TRBD1 (6 bases). This CDR3 region has 17 residues. The germline CDR1 and CDR2 sequences are SGHTS and YDEGEE. The ends were cut back, 5 bases at V and 1 base at J, with 20 bases in the middle. As DNA, the CDR3 is TGTGCCAGCAGTAGACCATTCCGGGACACCCGCACAGATACGCAGTATTTT. Protein: CASSRPFRDTRTDTQYF.

This clone was counted a few times. V gene TRBV5-1 combines with J gene TRBJ2-1; TRBD1 agrees at 8 bases. The V gene end was trimmed by 0 bases and the J gene end by 4 bases; junction bases not matched to a gene: 3. The CDR3 totals 15 residues. Germline V gives CDR1 SGHRS, CDR2 YFSETQ. The CDR3 loop is CASSLEGQVYNEQFF. The CDR3 region has the DNA TGCGCCAGCAGCTTGGAGGGACAGGTTTACAATGAGCAGTTCTTC.

The chain has TRBV30 and TRBJ2-2; 7 nucleotides align to TRBD1. Germline V gene sequence: CDR1 GTSNPN, CDR2 SVGIG (reference sequence). V was clipped by 4 bases and J by 0 bases; unmatched bases: 17. This CDR3 has 19 residues. The CDR3 DNA follows: TGTGCCTGGACCGGAGAGGGGACAGTCGTAGTAGCGAACACCGGGGAGCTGTTTTTT. Its translation: CAWTGEGTVVVANTGELFF.

This clone was observed a handful of times. The chain couples TRBV9 to TRBJ2-1; D not resolved. Trimming stripped 0 bases from V and 4 bases from J, with 5 bases between. Looked up from germline, CDR1 is SGDLS and CDR2 is YYNGEE. The length of the CDR3 is 13 residues. The CDR3 sequence is CASSVAPYNEQFF. DNA of the CDR3: TGTGCCAGCAGCGTAGCCCCGTACAATGAGCAGTTCTTC. The full variable domain, rest sourced from reference TRBV9 and TRBJ2-1, is DSGVTQTPKHLITATGQRVTLRCSPRSGDLSVYWYQQSLDQGLQFLIQYYNGEERAKGNILERFSAQQFPDLHSELNLSSLELGDSALYFCASSVAPYNEQFFGPGTRLTVL.

The chain links TRBV20-1 to TRBJ2-6; D not resolved. Germline CDR1 reads DFQATT; CDR2 reads SNEGSKA (reference sequence). This CDR3 region has 11 residues. The CDR3 sequence: CSGSGANVLTF. The DNA for the CDR3 is TGCAGCGGCTCTGGGGCCAACGTCCTGACTTTC.

The chain uses TRBV15 and TRBJ1-1; perhaps TRBD1 as D (6 bases). V was pared by 6 bases and J by 6 bases, with 11 bases between. In germline, CDR1 is LNHNV, CDR2 YYDKDF (reference sequence). The CDR3 contains 12 residues. The CDR3 DNA reads TGTGCCACCAGGGAGGGGGTAGCTGAAGCTTTCTTT. Encoded protein: CATREGVAEAFF.

This rearrangement joins TRBV5-1 to TRBJ1-2, with D unresolved. Germline V lookup: CDR1 SGHRS, CDR2 YFSETQ. V lost 4 bases to trimming and J lost 4 bases, with 11 bases between them. The CDR3 loop spans 13 amino acids. CDR3 sequence (DNA): TGCGCCAGCAGCGCAGTGAATGGCTATGGCTACACCTTC. Encoded protein: CASSAVNGYGYTF.

V gene TRBV10-3 combines with J gene TRBJ1-4; a weak D match, TRBD1 (6 bases). V was clipped by 3 bases and J by 8 bases, with 13 bases between them. Germline V lookup: CDR1 ENHRY, CDR2 SYGVKD. The CDR3 is made up of 14 amino acids. CDR3 amino acids: CAISDGGGTEKLFF. In DNA, the CDR3 is TGTGCCATCAGTGACGGGGGGGGGACAGAAAAACTGTTTTTT.

The V gene is TRBV5-1, the J gene TRBJ1-4; TRBD1 aligns across 7 bases. J gave up 0 bases and V 7 bases, and 6 bases lay outside the gene matches. The germline V gene encodes CDR1 SGHRS and CDR2 YFSETQ. This CDR3 region has 15 residues. The CDR3 spells CASSQGDSTNEKLFF. The CDR3 DNA reads TGCGCCAGCTCTCAGGGGGACTCAACTAATGAAAAACTGTTTTTT.

The chain couples TRBV6-5 to TRBJ2-5, with 7 bases matching TRBD2. The trim removed 8 bases at V and 2 bases at J, leaving 11 bases unmatched. CDR3 length equals 15 residues. CDR1 and CDR2 (germline): MNHEY, SVGAGI. The CDR3: CASVFQRGTQETQYF. DNA of the CDR3: TGTGCCAGCGTCTTCCAGCGGGGTACTCAAGAGACCCAGTACTTC.

Here the CDR3 DNA reads TGTGCCAGCAGCCGAGGGGGGGGGCGAGGGGAAATTAAAGAGACCCAGTACTTC. This encodes CASSRGGGRGEIKETQYF. The chain combines TRBV4-2 with TRBJ2-5; D might be TRBD2 (7 bases). V was shortened by 4 bases and J by 3 bases, with 24 bases between the two germline ends. There are 18 residues in the CDR3. Germline CDR1 LGHNA, CDR2 YNFKEQ.

The sample holds one count of this clone. The rearrangement joins TRBV18 to TRBJ2-7; 11 bases match TRBD1. Unmatched junction bases numbered 5, after V lost 4 bases and J lost 3 bases. Germline V gene data show CDR1 as KGHSH and CDR2 as LQKENI. CDR3 length: 15 residues. The chain's CDR3 is CASSLRGTGGYEQYV. The CDR3 nucleotides read TGTGCCAGCTCACTGAGAGGGACAGGGGGCTACGAGCAGTACGTC.

The V gene is TRBV18, the J gene TRBJ2-5, with 7 bases lining up with TRBD1. V shed 1 base and J 4 bases; nucleotides not matched to a gene: 12. This CDR3 has 17 residues. CDR1 and CDR2 from the germline V gene are KGHSH and LQKENI. CDR3 residues: CASSPRKGGVSGETQYF. DNA for the CDR3: TGTGCCAGCTCACCACGAAAAGGGGGCGTATCGGGAGAGACCCAGTACTTC.

The rearrangement joins TRBV6-5 to TRBJ1-2; the match to TRBD1 covers 7 bases. This CDR3 has 13 residues. Germline V gene data show CDR1 as MNHEY and CDR2 as SVGAGI. Germline trimming cut 5 bases from V and 4 bases from J; bases unmatched to any gene: 4. In DNA, the CDR3 is TGTGCCAGCAGTCCCAACAGGGGCTATGGCTACACCTTC. It translates to CASSPNRGYGYTF.

The rearrangement joins TRBV9 to TRBJ2-2; D is perhaps TRBD1 or TRBD2 (6 bases each). Trimming removed 4 bases at V and 4 bases at J, with 17 bases between. This CDR3 has 16 residues. Germline V gene data show CDR1 as SGDLS and CDR2 as YYNGEE. The CDR3 bases are TGTGCCAGCAGCCCCCAGGGGCGGGGAAGCACCGGGGAGCTGTTTTTT. It yields the protein CASSPQGRGSTGELFF.

The rearrangement joins TRBV24-1 to TRBJ2-3, with D perhaps TRBD1 (6 bases). Germline CDR1 and CDR2: KGHDR and SFDVKD. V was trimmed by 3 bases and J by 0 bases, leaving 18 bases between them. The CDR3 is made up of 18 amino acids. DNA for the CDR3: TGTGCCACCAGTGATCCCCTTCAGGGGCGAACTAGCACAGATACGCAGTATTTT. It translates to CATSDPLQGRTSTDTQYF.

V gene TRBV4-1 combines with J gene TRBJ1-6; D unresolved. Trimming took off 1 base at V and 10 bases at J, with 20 bases between the two ends. The CDR3 loop spans 17 amino acids. Germline lookup yields CDR1 MGHRA and CDR2 YSYEKL. The CDR3 nucleotides read TGCGCCAGCAGCCAAGTCGACCTGGGGATATTGAGGTCACCCCTCCACTTT. Amino acid sequence: CASSQVDLGILRSPLHF.

The chain links TRBV11-3 to TRBJ1-1, with D possibly TRBD1 on 6 matching bases. CDR3 length equals 14 residues. Germline CDR1 and CDR2: SGHNT and YENEEA. V was pared by 3 bases and J by 1 base, with 9 bases between. The CDR3 region has the DNA TGTGCCAGCAGCTTGGGGGCGGAGAACACTGAAGCTTTCTTT. It yields the protein CASSLGAENTEAFF.

V gene TRBV3-1 (or the pseudogene TRBV3-2) combines with J gene TRBJ2-5, with no clear D. The CDR3 loop spans 12 amino acids. Trimming removed 4 bases at V and 4 bases at J, with 7 bases between. Germline CDR1 LGHDT, CDR2 YNNKEL (reference sequence). The CDR3 protein is CASSPQRETQYF. CDR3 sequence (DNA): TGTGCCAGCAGCCCACAGAGAGAGACCCAGTACTTC.

V gene TRBV5-4 combines with J gene TRBJ1-2; D gene ambiguous. Germline CDR1 and CDR2: SGHNT and YYREEE (reference sequence). Trimming shortened V by 0 bases and J by 3 bases, and 15 bases separated the two germline ends. This CDR3 is 16 amino acids long. Here the CDR3 DNA reads TGTGCCAGCAGCTTGGCGGCGGCCGAAAGAGACTATGGCTACACCTTC. Its translation is CASSLAAAERDYGYTF.

The CDR3, as DNA: TGTGCCAGTAGTATCGAGGGACCGGAGGGGGGCTACACCTTC. Encoded protein: CASSIEGPEGGYTF. J is TRBJ1-2 and V is TRBV19; TRBD1 might be the D (5 bases). Germline assignment: CDR1 LNHDA and CDR2 SQIVND (reference sequence). The V end lost 3 bases, the J end lost 8 bases, and 16 bases lay between the germline ends. This CDR3 has 14 amino acids.